Sequencing of this TCR beta chain was carried out in a study of early T cells in non-severe SARS-CoV-2 infection. Background on the study: The study sequenced bulk RNA from unsorted whole blood, with chains unpaired.

This CDR3 comprises 13 residues. Trimming left V 3 bases short and J 7 bases short, with 15 bases between. Germline V gene data show CDR1 as GTSNPN and CDR2 as SVGIG (reference sequence). Each single cDNA molecule received a unique molecular identifier. TCRdb re-derived calls from the 5' RACE reads in MiXCR, one entry per CDR3 protein. Of fewer than 75,000 distinct CDR3 sequences in the sample, 20% are singletons; the top ten hold approximately 17%. The origin of this receptor is an adult who was a healthcare worker with PCR-confirmed SARS-CoV-2 infection or an uninfected control (not recorded which). The chain employs TRBV30 and TRBJ1-2; D is undetermined. Sequencing was performed on whole blood, taken at baseline. CDR3 in DNA: TGTGCCTGGAGCGCCCGGGCCGAGGGTGGCTACACCTTC. This codes for CAWSARAEGGYTF.